A single sample gave rise to the 6 T cell receptor beta chains below, sequenced in a study of Graves' ophthalmopathy and Graves' hyperthyroidism. For repertoire sequencing, the TCR beta CDR3 regions were amplified from RNA transcripts. Scientists carried out first-round RT-PCR using HTBI primers and then a second-round multiplex PCR. TCRdb re-derived calls from the multiplex PCR reads in MiXCR, one entry per CDR3 protein. The repertoire has about 1.2 million distinct CDR3 sequences, about 36% of them found once; the top ten carry around 10%. Sequencing input: peripheral blood or thyroid tissue (not recorded which). The receptor set was obtained from an adult man with Graves' hyperthyroidism.

This clonotype has only a few counts. The J gene is TRBJ2-7, the V gene TRBV12-3 or TRBV12-4; D not certain. The CDR3 consists of 13 residues. Between the trimmed V and J ends, which lost 6 bases and 4 bases, there was a span of 13 bases. In DNA form, the CDR3 reads TGTGCCAGCAGAGACCCGGTTGAGTACGAGCAGTACTTC. Translating it yields CASRDPVEYEQYF.

A few counts support this clonotype. This chain joins TRBV14 and TRBJ2-7; D is perhaps TRBD1 or TRBD2 (6 bases each). The CDR3 length is 15 residues. V lost 0 bases to trimming and J lost 4 bases, with 13 bases between them. CDR1 SGHDN and CDR2 FVKESK come from the germline V gene. CDR3 sequence: CASSQDWRGAYEQYF. The CDR3 DNA follows: TGTGCCAGCAGCCAAGATTGGAGGGGGGCGTACGAGCAGTACTTC.

The V and J genes are TRBV14 and TRBJ1-3, with D possibly matching TRBD1 (6 bases). CDR3 length: 16 residues. The V end was cut by 4 bases, the J end by 0 bases, with 13 bases between. Germline V gene data show CDR1 as SGHDN and CDR2 as FVKESK. The CDR3 protein is CASSLSTGHSGNTIYF. The CDR3, as DNA: TGTGCCAGCAGCCTCTCGACAGGCCACTCTGGAAACACCATATATTTT. Full variable domain (rest looked up from reference TRBV14 and TRBJ1-3): EAGVTQFPSHSVIEKGQTVTLRCDPISGHDNLYWYRRVMGKEIKFLLHFVKESKQDESGMPNNRFLAERTGGTYSTLKVQPAELEDSGVYFCASSLSTGHSGNTIYFGEGSWLTVV.

In this sample, this clonotype turned up a few times. The rearrangement uses TRBV7-8 and TRBJ2-5, with 13 bases aligning to TRBD2. V was pared by 5 bases and J by 5 bases, with 11 bases of the junction left unmatched. Germline assignment: CDR1 SGHVS and CDR2 FQNEAQ. This CDR3 is 17 amino acids long. CDR3 sequence (DNA): TGTGCCAGCAGCCCCGGACTAGCGGGAGTGGTCGTGGAGACCCAGTACTTC. Translated, it gives CASSPGLAGVVVETQYF.

The V call is TRBV6-2 or TRBV6-3, the J call TRBJ1-2; TRBD1 is a possible D gene (5 bases). The CDR3 contains 15 residues. Looked up from germline, CDR1 is MNHEY and CDR2 is SVGEGT. The V and J ends lost 8 bases and 4 bases respectively, with 20 bases between them. CDR3 sequence: CASGPGTARVYGYTF. The CDR3 nucleotides are TGTGCCAGCGGCCCCGGGACCGCGCGGGTCTATGGCTACACCTTC.

This clonotype showed up just once. The V gene is TRBV20-1, the J gene TRBJ2-7, with 8 bases matching TRBD2. This CDR3 has 11 residues. V lost 5 bases and J lost 5; bases outside the gene matches: 2. CDR1 and CDR2 (germline): DFQATT, SNEGSKA (reference sequence). CDR3 amino acids: CSAVRGDEQYF. The CDR3 nucleotides read TGCAGTGCTGTGCGGGGGGACGAGCAGTACTTC.